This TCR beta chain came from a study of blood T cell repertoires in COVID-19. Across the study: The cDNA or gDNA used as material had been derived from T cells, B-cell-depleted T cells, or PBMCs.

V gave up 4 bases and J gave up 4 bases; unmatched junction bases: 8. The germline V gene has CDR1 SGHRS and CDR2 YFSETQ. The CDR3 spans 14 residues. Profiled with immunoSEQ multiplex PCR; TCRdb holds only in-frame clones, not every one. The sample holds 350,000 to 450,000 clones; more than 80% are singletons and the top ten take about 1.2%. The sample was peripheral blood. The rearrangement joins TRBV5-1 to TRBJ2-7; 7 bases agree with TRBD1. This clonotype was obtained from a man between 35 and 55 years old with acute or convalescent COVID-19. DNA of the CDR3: TGCGCCAGCAGCGCCGAGGGACAGCCTTACGAGCAGTACTTC. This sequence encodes CASSAEGQPYEQYF.